The T cell receptor (beta chain) described here comes from a study of blood T cells in healthy people across ages. A sample-barcoded 5' primer and a J-beta primer mix were used in a second PCR of about 6 to 11 cycles. All cDNA molecules were each tagged by a template-switch adaptor with 12 random nucleotides. TCRdb analysed the 5' RACE reads with MiXCR anew, one entry per CDR3 protein. This table holds approximately 800,000 distinct CDR3 sequences, 58% found once. Trimming took off 0 bases at V and 1 base at J, with 13 bases between the two ends. This CDR3 has 16 amino acids. Germline CDR1 reads MNHEY; CDR2 reads SVGAGI. With regard to this clonotype: Its target is unknown.

RNA extraction gave at least 5 micrograms of total RNA per sample. Study-level results: A conclusive naive versus antigen-experienced comparison was prevented by the unsorted PBMCs. Diversity was higher, and naive CD4+ cells more numerous, in long-lived donors than in aged donors.

The chain employs TRBV6-5 and TRBJ2-7; a weak D match, TRBD1 (5 bases). The TCR originated in a man younger than 40 in good health. Input material: blood. The CDR3 here is CASSYSAGQKSYEQYF. The CDR3 nucleotides are TGTGCCAGCAGTTACTCGGCAGGGCAGAAGTCCTACGAGCAGTACTTC.